The present T cell receptor beta chain was sequenced within a study of blood T cell repertoires in COVID-19. Study-level background: The United States, Italy and Spain provided the acute and convalescent COVID-19 samples. The cDNA or gDNA used as material had been derived from T cells, B-cell-depleted T cells, or PBMCs.

The ends lost 4 bases at V and 19 bases at J; junction bases unmatched: 17. Germline V gene sequence: CDR1 MNHEY, CDR2 SVGAGI. The CDR3 contains 15 residues. In this sample, this clone turned up once. TCRdb's copy holds only in-frame clones and misses some; the assay was immunoSEQ multiplex PCR. Of hundreds of thousands of clones in the sample, roughly 88% are singletons; the top ten hold approximately 1%. Adults between about 18 and 95 years of age took part from 20 to 25 US areas. Cohort 3 donors counted as recovered after two negative PCRs, clearance, or resolved symptoms. The genes are TRBV6-5 and TRBJ1-6; 9 nucleotides match TRBD1. The sequencing sample was made of PBMCs or T cells enriched from blood (not recorded which). This receptor was taken from a woman aged 30 to 39 who had recovered from COVID-19. CDR3 nucleotide sequence: TGTGCCAGCAGTTGGGACGACAGGGGGGCCGGTCGGGTTCACTTT. This codes for CASSWDDRGAGRVHF.